A single sample gave rise to the 5 T cell receptor beta chains below, sequenced in a study of blood T cells in healthy people across ages. Sample-barcoded 5' priming and a J-beta primer mix drove a second PCR of about 6 to 11 cycles. One entry per CDR3 protein, called by TCRdb with MiXCR from the 5' RACE reads. Here the sample spans roughly 500,000 distinct CDR3 sequences, 24% being singletons. These data also featured in a second study, about T cells of mothers and their children.

Sequenced material: blood. The receptors were gathered from a boy younger than 18 in good health.

In its sample, this clonotype was seen once. This may be a read error: a much more frequent sequence differs by one nucleotide. V and J are TRBV28 and TRBJ2-3; 9 bases map to TRBD1. The V gene's germline CDR1 is MDHEN and CDR2 SYDVKM. This CDR3 contains 16 residues. The trim removed 6 bases at V and 4 bases at J, leaving 11 bases unmatched. The CDR3 sequence is CASSLGDRVLPDTQYF. The DNA of the CDR3 is TGTGCCAGCAGCTTAGGGGACAGGGTTTTACCAGATACGCAGTATTTT.

The gene calls are TRBV2 and TRBJ1-1; 8 bases agree with TRBD1. The ends lost 5 bases at V and 3 bases at J; junction bases unmatched: 5. There are 14 residues in the CDR3. CDR1 and CDR2 (germline): SNHLY, FYNNEI. The CDR3 here is CASSTRTGYTEAFF. The CDR3 DNA reads as TGTGCCAGCAGTACAAGGACAGGGTACACTGAAGCTTTCTTT.

The sample holds one count of this clonotype. A read error is possible here, since a much larger clone lies one base away. This chain connects TRBV7-2 to TRBJ2-5; the D gene is possibly TRBD1 (5 bases). V shed 5 bases and J shed 4 bases, with 14 bases lying between them. The germline gives CDR1 SGHTA, CDR2 FQGNSA. This CDR3 spans 14 amino acids. CDR3 protein: CASSRTRLGETQYF. CDR3 sequence (DNA): TGTGCCAGCAGCCGGACAAGGCTAGGAGAGACCCAGTACTTC.

The chain employs TRBV6-2 or TRBV6-3 and TRBJ2-1; D unresolved. The CDR3 runs 13 residues. Germline loops: CDR1 MNHEY, CDR2 SVGEGT. V lost 2 bases, J lost 5 bases, and 7 bases lay in between. For the CDR3, the DNA is TGTGCCAGCAGTTACGTGGCAAACAATGAGCAGTTCTTC. Translating gives CASSYVANNEQFF.

This rearrangement joins TRBV21-1 to TRBJ1-1; the D call in the table, TRBD1, was not verified against the DNA. TRBV21-1 is a pseudogene. The CDR3 has 13 residues. CDR3 nucleotide sequence: TGTGCCAGCAGCAAATACAGGGGGTCTGAAGCTTTCTTT. This codes for CASSKYRGSEAFF.